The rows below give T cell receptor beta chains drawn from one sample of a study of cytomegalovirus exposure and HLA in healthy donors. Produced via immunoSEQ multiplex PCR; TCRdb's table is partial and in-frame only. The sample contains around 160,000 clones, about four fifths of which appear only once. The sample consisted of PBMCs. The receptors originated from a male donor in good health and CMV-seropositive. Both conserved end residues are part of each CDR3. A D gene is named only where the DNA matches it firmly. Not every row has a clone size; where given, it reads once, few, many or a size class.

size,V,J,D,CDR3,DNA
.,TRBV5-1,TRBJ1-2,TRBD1,CASSFGTEPYGYTF,TGCGCCAGCAGCTTCGGGACAGAACCCTATGGCTACACCTTC
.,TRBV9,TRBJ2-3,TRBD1,CASSQTGQRTDTQYF,TGTGCCAGCTCCCAGACAGGGCAAAGAACAGATACGCAGTATTTT
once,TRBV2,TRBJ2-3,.,CASSLQGTATDTQYF,TGTGCCAGCAGCCTTCAGGGGACCGCCACAGATACGCAGTATTTT
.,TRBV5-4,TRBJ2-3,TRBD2,CASSQGLAGLSTDTQYF,TGTGCCAGCAGCCAGGGACTAGCGGGGCTTTCCACAGATACGCAGTATTTT
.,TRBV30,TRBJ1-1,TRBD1,CACRPDRGWTEAFF,TGTGCCTGCCGACCGGACAGGGGGTGGACTGAAGCTTTCTTT
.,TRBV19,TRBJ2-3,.,CASSGRQTVTDTQYF,TGTGCCAGTAGTGGGCGACAAACCGTCACAGATACGCAGTATTTT
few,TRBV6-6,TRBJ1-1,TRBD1,CASSYMGQGGTEAFF,TGTGCCAGCAGTTACATGGGACAGGGTGGCACTGAAGCTTTCTTT
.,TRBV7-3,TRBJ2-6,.,CASTPTAAGPDVGANVLTF,TGTGCCAGCACCCCAACGGCGGCAGGGCCCGATGTAGGGGCCAACGTCCTGACTTTC
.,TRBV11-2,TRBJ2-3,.,CASSLGGHSTDTQYF,TGTGCCAGCAGCCTCGGGGGTCATAGCACAGATACGCAGTATTTT
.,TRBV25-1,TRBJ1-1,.,CASSAHTEAFF,TGTGCCAGCAGTGCTCACACTGAAGCTTTCTTT
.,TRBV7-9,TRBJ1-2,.,CASRSGGYGYTF,TGTGCCAGCAGGTCGGGGGGATATGGCTACACCTTC
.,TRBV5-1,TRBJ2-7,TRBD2,CASRRDGGNSYEQYF,TGCGCCAGCAGACGTGACGGGGGGAACTCCTACGAGCAGTACTTC
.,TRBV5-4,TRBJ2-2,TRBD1,CASSLRGPAGTGELFF,TGTGCCAGCAGCTTGAGGGGGCCGGCGGGCACCGGGGAGCTGTTTTTT
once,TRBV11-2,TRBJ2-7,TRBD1,CASSLVATGTVYEQYF,TGTGCCAGCAGCTTAGTCGCCACCGGGACAGTCTACGAGCAGTACTTC
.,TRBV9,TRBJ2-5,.,CASSVVDRGETQYF,TGTGCCAGCAGCGTAGTCGATCGGGGAGAGACCCAGTACTTC
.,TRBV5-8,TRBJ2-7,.,CASSLSTGTVYEQYF,TGTGCCAGCAGCTTATCGACAGGGACTGTCTACGAGCAGTACTTC
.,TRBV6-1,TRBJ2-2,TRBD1,CASSLHRGVELFF,TGTGCCAGCAGTCTTCACAGGGGTGTGGAGCTGTTTTTT
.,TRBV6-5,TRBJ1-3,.,CATQRGAGGNTIYF,TGTGCCACTCAACGGGGGGCTGGGGGAAACACCATATATTTT
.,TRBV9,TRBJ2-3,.,CASSFDSSHEGDTQYF,TGTGCCAGCAGCTTCGACTCCTCCCATGAGGGAGATACGCAGTATTTT
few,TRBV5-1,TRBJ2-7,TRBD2,CASSWTLAGGLYEQYF,TGCGCCAGCAGCTGGACACTAGCGGGGGGCCTCTACGAGCAGTACTTC
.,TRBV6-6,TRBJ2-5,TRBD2,CALGGGGTQYF,TGTGCCCTGGGCGGGGGGGGGACCCAGTACTTC
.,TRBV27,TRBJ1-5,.,CASSPGGGQPQHF,TGTGCCAGCAGTCCTGGGGGAGGTCAGCCCCAGCATTTT
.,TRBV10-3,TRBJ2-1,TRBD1,CAIMGQVYNEQFF,TGTGCCATCATGGGACAGGTCTACAATGAGCAGTTCTTC
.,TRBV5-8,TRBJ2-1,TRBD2,CASSPGTSGYNEQFF,TGTGCCAGCAGCCCCGGGACTAGCGGTTACAATGAGCAGTTCTTC
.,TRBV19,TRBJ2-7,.,CASSILGGYEQYF,TGTGCCAGTAGTATCTTAGGCGGCTACGAGCAGTACTTC
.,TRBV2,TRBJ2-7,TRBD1,CASRPGTGGFYEQYF,TGTGCCAGCAGGCCCGGGACAGGGGGCTTCTACGAGCAGTACTTC
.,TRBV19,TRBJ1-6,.,CASSRQVLDSPLHF,TGTGCCAGTAGCCGACAGGTTTTAGACTCACCCCTCCACTTT
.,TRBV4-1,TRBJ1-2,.,CASSQLYRESGYTF,TGCGCCAGCAGCCAACTATACAGGGAATCTGGCTACACCTTC